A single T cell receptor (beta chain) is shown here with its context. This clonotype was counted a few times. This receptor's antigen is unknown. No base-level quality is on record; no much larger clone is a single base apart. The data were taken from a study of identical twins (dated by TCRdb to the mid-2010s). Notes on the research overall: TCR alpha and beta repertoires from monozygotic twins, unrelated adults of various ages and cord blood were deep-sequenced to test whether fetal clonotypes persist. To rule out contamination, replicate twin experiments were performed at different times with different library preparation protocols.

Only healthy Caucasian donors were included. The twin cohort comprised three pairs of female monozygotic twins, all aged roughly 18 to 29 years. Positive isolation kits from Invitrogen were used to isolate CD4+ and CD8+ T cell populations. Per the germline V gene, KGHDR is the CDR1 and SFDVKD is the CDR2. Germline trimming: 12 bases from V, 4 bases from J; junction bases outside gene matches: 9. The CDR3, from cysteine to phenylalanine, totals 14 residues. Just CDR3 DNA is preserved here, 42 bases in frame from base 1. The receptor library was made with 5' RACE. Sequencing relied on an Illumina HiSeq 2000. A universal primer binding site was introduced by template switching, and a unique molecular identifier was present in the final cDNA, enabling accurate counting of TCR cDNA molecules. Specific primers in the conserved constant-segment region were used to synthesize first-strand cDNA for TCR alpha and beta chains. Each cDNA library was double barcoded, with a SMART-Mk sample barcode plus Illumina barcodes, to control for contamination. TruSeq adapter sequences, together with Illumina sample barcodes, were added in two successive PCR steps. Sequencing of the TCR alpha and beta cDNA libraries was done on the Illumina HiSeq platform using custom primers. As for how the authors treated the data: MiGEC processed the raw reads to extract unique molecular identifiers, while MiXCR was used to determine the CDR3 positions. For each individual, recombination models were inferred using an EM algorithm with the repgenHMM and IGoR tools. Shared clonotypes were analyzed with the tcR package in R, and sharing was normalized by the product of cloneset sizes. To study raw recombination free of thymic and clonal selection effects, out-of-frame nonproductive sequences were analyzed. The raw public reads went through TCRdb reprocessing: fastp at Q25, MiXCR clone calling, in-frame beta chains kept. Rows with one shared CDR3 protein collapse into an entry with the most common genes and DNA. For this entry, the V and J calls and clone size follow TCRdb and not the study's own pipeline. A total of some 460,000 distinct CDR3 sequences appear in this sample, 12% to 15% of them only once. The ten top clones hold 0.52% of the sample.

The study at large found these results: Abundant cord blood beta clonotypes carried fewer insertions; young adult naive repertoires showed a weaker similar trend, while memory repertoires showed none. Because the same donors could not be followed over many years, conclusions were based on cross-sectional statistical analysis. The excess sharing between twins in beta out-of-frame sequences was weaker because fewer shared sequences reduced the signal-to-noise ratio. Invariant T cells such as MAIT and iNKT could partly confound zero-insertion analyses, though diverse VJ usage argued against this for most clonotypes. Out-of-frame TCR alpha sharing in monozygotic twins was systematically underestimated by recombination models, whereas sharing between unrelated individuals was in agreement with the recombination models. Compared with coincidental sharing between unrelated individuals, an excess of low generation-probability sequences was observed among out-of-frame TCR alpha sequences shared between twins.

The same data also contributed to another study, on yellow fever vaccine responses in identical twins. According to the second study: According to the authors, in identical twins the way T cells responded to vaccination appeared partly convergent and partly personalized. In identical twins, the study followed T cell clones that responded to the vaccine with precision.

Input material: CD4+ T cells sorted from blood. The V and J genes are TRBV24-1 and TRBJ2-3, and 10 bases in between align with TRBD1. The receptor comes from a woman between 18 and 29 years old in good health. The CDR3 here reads CAASTGTGADTQYF. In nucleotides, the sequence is TGTGCCGCTTCGACCGGGACAGGGGCAGATACGCAGTATTTT.